Below are 3 T cell receptor beta chains sequenced from a single sample in a study of beta chain features in type 1 diabetes. Overall study findings and caveats: Moderately but significantly shorter TCRB CDR3s were found in Type 1 diabetes patients in all four CD4+ subsets.

Every bit of the isolated RNA underwent reverse transcription, so sequencing read expressed TCRB transcripts. Clones were read by immunoSEQ multiplex PCR, and TCRdb kept only the in-frame ones, dropping some. The sample yields 240,000 or so clones, about a fifth seen once. Antigen specificity for these receptors is unknown. Sequencing was performed on naive CD4+ T cells from blood. These receptors all come from a woman aged 40 to 50 with type 1 diabetes.

The rearrangement links TRBV5-1 to TRBJ1-4; 10 nucleotides align to TRBD1. The CDR3 spans 15 residues. With 2 bases clipped from V and 5 bases from J, the junction kept 3 bases outside the gene matches. Germline CDR1 and CDR2: SGHRS and YFSETQ. The CDR3 DNA sequence: TGCGCCAGCAGCTTATTGGGACAGGGGAATGAAAAACTGTTTTTT. Its protein is CASSLLGQGNEKLFF.

V is TRBV9 and J is TRBJ2-1; 7 positions agree with TRBD1. The V and J ends lost 0 bases and 3 bases, in that order; junction bases with no gene match: 6. The CDR3 covers 16 residues. CDR1 and CDR2 (germline): SGDLS, YYNGEE. Here the CDR3 reads CASSVAGGQDYNEQFF. The CDR3, as DNA: TGTGCCAGCAGCGTAGCGGGTGGACAGGACTACAATGAGCAGTTCTTC.

A word on this clone: In the same sample, other DNA sequences code for this CDR3. The chain has TRBV6-5 and TRBJ1-1, with D tentatively TRBD1 (5 bases). CDR3 size: 12 residues. Germline values: CDR1 MNHEY, CDR2 SVGAGI. V gave up 4 bases and J gave up 6 bases, with 9 bases separating them. The CDR3 spells CASSSRGSEAFF. As DNA, the CDR3 is TGTGCCAGCAGTTCAAGGGGATCTGAAGCTTTCTTT.